One and the same sample provided the 31 T cell receptor beta chains below, sequenced in a study of blood T cell repertoires in COVID-19. Sequencing was performed with immunoSEQ multiplex PCR; in TCRdb, only in-frame clones are kept and a portion is missing. Among some 300,000 clones listed, roughly 91% were seen once. The sequencing sample was made of PBMCs or T cells enriched from blood (not recorded which). These receptor sequences come from a woman aged 50 to 60 who had been exposed to COVID-19.

The J gene is TRBJ2-5, the V gene TRBV5-6; perhaps TRBD1 as D (5 bases). V lost 1 base, J lost 3 bases, and 10 bases lay in between. Per the germline V gene, CDR1 is SGHDT and CDR2 is YYEEEE. The CDR3 length is 14 residues. The CDR3 DNA reads as TGTGCCAGCAGCTTGTTTGGGGCAGAAGAGACCCAGTACTTC. Translated: CASSLFGAEETQYF.

The chain recombines TRBV6-6 with TRBJ1-1; 7 bases align to TRBD1. Trimming cost V 6 bases and J 2 bases; bases outside gene matches: 3. This CDR3 contains 13 residues. Germline values: CDR1 MNHNY, CDR2 SVGAGI (reference sequence). The CDR3 loop reads CASSGTVNTEAFF. In nucleotides, the CDR3 is TGTGCCAGCAGCGGGACAGTAAACACTGAAGCTTTCTTT.

This clone was seen a few times. This chain uses TRBV24-1 with TRBJ2-5; tentative D call: TRBD2 (6 bases). The ends were cut back, 3 bases at V and 3 bases at J, with 13 bases in the middle. This CDR3 region has 15 residues. Germline CDR1 is KGHDR and CDR2 is SFDVKD. This CDR3 is CATSDRSGWKETQYF. The CDR3 DNA is TGTGCCACCAGTGATAGAAGCGGGTGGAAAGAGACCCAGTACTTC.

CDR3 in amino acids: CASSGGLADSYEQYF. In DNA, the CDR3 is TGTGCCAGCAGCGGGGGGCTAGCCGACTCCTACGAGCAGTACTTC. V is TRBV9 and J is TRBJ2-7, with a tentative D call TRBD1 (6 bases). This CDR3 has 15 residues. CDR1 SGDLS and CDR2 YYNGEE come from the germline V gene. V lost 3 bases and J lost 0, with 13 bases in between.

The V gene is TRBV5-6, the J gene TRBJ2-7, with a weak D call TRBD1 (5 bases). CDR3 size: 15 residues. Looked up from germline, CDR1 is SGHDT and CDR2 is YYEEEE. Trimming stripped 1 base from V and 6 bases from J, with 17 bases between. The CDR3 loop is CASSLLAGFVSEQYF. The CDR3 DNA reads as TGTGCCAGCAGCTTGTTGGCAGGGTTCGTCTCCGAGCAGTACTTC.

This chain links TRBV15 with TRBJ2-5; no reliable D call. Trimming took off 0 bases at V and 5 bases at J, with 10 bases between the two ends. The length of the CDR3 is 14 residues. Germline V gene sequence: CDR1 LNHNV, CDR2 YYDKDF (reference sequence). CDR3 in DNA: TGTGCCACCAGCAGAGATCGCCAGTGGGAGACCCAGTACTTC. It codes for CATSRDRQWETQYF.

CDR3 in amino acids: CASREGLAGAAGELFF. CDR3 nucleotide sequence: TGTGCCAGCAGAGAGGGACTAGCGGGGGCTGCCGGGGAGCTGTTTTTT. J is TRBJ2-2 and V is TRBV7-9; 14 positions agree with TRBD2. Germline CDR1 reads SEHNR; CDR2 reads FQNEAQ (reference sequence). CDR3 length: 16 amino acids. V lost 6 bases to trimming and J lost 6 bases; unmatched junction nucleotides: 6.

The chain carries TRBV18 and TRBJ2-2; 8 bases fit TRBD1. The CDR3 sequence is 16 residues long. Trimming removed 3 bases from V and 5 bases from J; junction bases left unmatched: 8. Germline V CDR1 and CDR2: KGHSH, LQKENI. This chain's CDR3 is CASSPLDRAGTGELFF. In nucleotides, the CDR3 is TGTGCCAGCTCACCCTTGGACAGGGCTGGGACCGGGGAGCTGTTTTTT.

This chain's CDR3 is CASRPTGEPGYTF. The CDR3 nucleotides are TGTGCCAGTAGACCGACAGGGGAGCCGGGCTACACCTTC. The V and J genes are TRBV19 and TRBJ1-2; 8 bases match TRBD1. Trimming removed 6 bases from V and 8 bases from J; junction bases left unmatched: 8. The CDR3 spans 13 residues. Per the germline V gene, CDR1 is LNHDA and CDR2 is SQIVND (reference sequence).

This chain connects TRBV25-1 to TRBJ2-7; D unresolved. Deletions cut 2 bases from V and 3 bases from J, with 11 bases between. Germline loops: CDR1 MGHDK, CDR2 SYGVNS. This CDR3 region has 14 residues. The DNA of the CDR3 is TGTGCCAGCAGTGAACCGTACCCCTACTACGAGCAGTACTTC. It encodes CASSEPYPYYEQYF.

The V call is TRBV5-6, the J call TRBJ2-1, with 9 bases matching TRBD2. Germline V gene data show CDR1 as SGHDT and CDR2 as YYEEEE. The V and J ends lost 3 bases and 0 bases, in that order; junction bases with no gene match: 10. There are 18 residues in the CDR3. This CDR3 is CASSSIGLATNSYNEQFF. CDR3 coding DNA: TGTGCCAGCAGCTCGATCGGACTAGCGACAAACTCCTACAATGAGCAGTTCTTC.

The chain has TRBV12-3 or TRBV12-4 and TRBJ2-1; D is possibly TRBD2 (5 bases). The CDR3 covers 12 residues. V was cut by 4 bases and J by 5 bases, with 6 bases left in between. The CDR3 region is CASSWTDNEQFF. Written as DNA, the CDR3 is TGTGCCAGCAGTTGGACTGACAATGAGCAGTTCTTC.

V is TRBV19 and J is TRBJ1-5; TRBD1 is a possible D gene (6 bases). Trimming took 7 bases from V and 1 from J, leaving 17 bases between them. The germline V gene has CDR1 LNHDA and CDR2 SQIVND (reference sequence). The CDR3 extends over 16 amino acids. In nucleotides, the CDR3 is TGTGCCAGTACGGACAGTCGAATGGTCAGCAATCAGCCCCAGCATTTT. It encodes CASTDSRMVSNQPQHF.

This clone appeared a few times. The chain recombines TRBV4-1 with TRBJ1-4, with D tentatively TRBD1 (6 bases). Germline lookup yields CDR1 MGHRA and CDR2 YSYEKL. V gave up 2 bases and J gave up 5 bases, with 9 bases separating them. There are 14 residues in the CDR3. The CDR3 loop is CASSQPGVNEKLFF. The CDR3 bases are TGCGCCAGCAGCCAACCAGGGGTAAATGAAAAACTGTTTTTT.

The chain employs TRBV20-1 and TRBJ1-2, with TRBD1 matching 9 bases. V lost 3 bases and J lost 0; bases outside the gene matches: 11. This CDR3 comprises 17 residues. Germline-derived CDR1 and CDR2 are DFQATT and SNEGSKA (reference sequence). CDR3 nucleotides: TGCAGTGCTAGTTCTTGGGACAGGGTGTACGCTAACTATGGCTACACCTTC. This gives the protein CSASSWDRVYANYGYTF.

J is TRBJ2-7 and V is TRBV6-1; D is possibly TRBD2 (5 bases). This CDR3 comprises 16 residues. CDR1 and CDR2 from the germline V gene are MNHNS and SASEGT. V shed 1 base and J shed 4 bases, with 17 bases lying between them. CDR3 coding DNA: TGTGCCAGCAGTGAAGGTCCGCGAGGGAAATGGTACGAGCAGTACTTC. It yields the protein CASSEGPRGKWYEQYF.

The V gene is TRBV2, the J gene TRBJ2-3; maybe TRBD1 (5 bases). The CDR3 length is 15 residues. Trimming removed 2 bases at V and 3 bases at J, with 12 bases between. Germline loops: CDR1 SNHLY, CDR2 FYNNEI. The CDR3 here is CASSENQGWTDTQYF. The CDR3 DNA reads TGTGCCAGCAGTGAAAATCAGGGTTGGACAGATACGCAGTATTTT.

This chain joins TRBV30 and TRBJ2-5; 8 bases align to TRBD2. V trimming: 7 bases; J trimming: 4 bases; junction bases outside the gene matches: 17. Germline loops: CDR1 GTSNPN, CDR2 SVGIG (reference sequence). CDR3 size: 16 residues. The CDR3 coding sequence is TGTGCCTTCTTAGACAAAGCGGGGGCCTCCAGAGAGACCCAGTACTTC. It yields the protein CAFLDKAGASRETQYF.

The chain is built from TRBV9 and TRBJ2-3, with D possibly TRBD1 on 5 matching bases. CDR3 length: 15 amino acids. Germline CDR1 reads SGDLS; CDR2 reads YYNGEE. V lost 0 bases and J lost 1, with 9 bases in between. In DNA form, the CDR3 reads TGTGCCAGCAGCGTAGATGGACACGGCACAGATACGCAGTATTTT. Its translation is CASSVDGHGTDTQYF. Filled out from reference TRBV9 and TRBJ2-3, the complete variable domain reads DSGVTQTPKHLITATGQRVTLRCSPRSGDLSVYWYQQSLDQGLQFLIQYYNGEERAKGNILERFSAQQFPDLHSELNLSSLELGDSALYFCASSVDGHGTDTQYFGPGTRLTVL.

V usage is TRBV6-1 and J usage is TRBJ1-4; 7 bases map to TRBD1. The ends lost 2 bases at V and 5 bases at J; junction bases unmatched: 5. This CDR3 has 15 residues. Germline V gives CDR1 MNHNS, CDR2 SASEGT. The CDR3 is CASSELVGQNEKLFF. DNA for the CDR3: TGTGCCAGCAGTGAATTAGTGGGACAGAATGAAAAACTGTTTTTT.

CDR3 residues: CATGGLAGFFEQYF. The CDR3 nucleotides read TGTGCCACTGGGGGACTAGCGGGTTTCTTCGAGCAGTACTTC. The rearrangement joins TRBV10-3 to TRBJ2-7; TRBD2 matches 12 bases. Trimming cost V 10 bases and J 6 bases; bases outside gene matches: 10. The germline CDR1 and CDR2 sequences are ENHRY and SYGVKD. The length of the CDR3 is 14 residues.

V is TRBV10-3 and J is TRBJ1-1; 7 bases are a match to TRBD1. Germline V gene data show CDR1 as ENHRY and CDR2 as SYGVKD. V was pared by 10 bases and J by 3 bases, with 14 bases of the junction left unmatched. This CDR3 is 15 amino acids long. The CDR3: CATAGTVLGDTEAFF. CDR3 nucleotide sequence: TGTGCCACCGCCGGGACAGTATTGGGGGACACTGAAGCTTTCTTT.

The rearrangement links TRBV4-2 to TRBJ1-2, with D possibly TRBD1 on 5 matching bases. Trimming removed 1 base from V and 6 bases from J, with 15 bases in between. Germline lookup yields CDR1 LGHNA and CDR2 YNFKEQ. The CDR3 runs to 15 residues. Here the CDR3 DNA reads TGTGCCAGCAGCCAAGGGGCTGCAGGGCGGAATGGCTACACCTTC. Protein: CASSQGAAGRNGYTF.

The rearrangement joins TRBV7-2 to TRBJ2-7, with D unresolved. Trimming cost V 1 base and J 4 bases, with 8 bases left between them. The germline V gene encodes CDR1 SGHTA and CDR2 FQGNSA. The CDR3 has 13 residues. CDR3: CASSLESGYEQYF. The CDR3 DNA sequence: TGTGCCAGCAGCTTAGAATCAGGATACGAGCAGTACTTC.

J is TRBJ2-7 and V is TRBV5-1; unclear D gene. Trimming cost V 4 bases and J 4 bases, with 12 bases left between them. This CDR3 contains 13 residues. CDR1 and CDR2 from the germline V gene are SGHRS and YFSETQ. The CDR3 sequence: CASSVFQEYEQYF. The CDR3 region has the DNA TGCGCCAGCAGCGTGTTTCAGGAATACGAGCAGTACTTC.

The V gene is TRBV3-1 (or the pseudogene TRBV3-2), the J gene TRBJ1-2, with D maybe TRBD1 (5 bases). The CDR3 is 13 residues long. Looked up from germline, CDR1 is LGHDT and CDR2 is YNNKEL (reference sequence). The V end was cut by 1 base, the J end by 6 bases, with 9 bases between. The CDR3 spells CASSQGQGDGYTF. The CDR3 bases are TGTGCCAGCAGCCAAGGTCAGGGTGATGGCTACACCTTC.

J is TRBJ2-7 and V is TRBV20-1, with a tentative D call TRBD1 (6 bases). V was cut by 0 bases and J by 8 bases, with 8 bases left in between. There are 11 residues in the CDR3. Germline CDR1 DFQATT, CDR2 SNEGSKA (reference sequence). The CDR3 loop reads CSARDGQKQYF. CDR3 nucleotides: TGCAGTGCTAGAGATGGACAGAAGCAGTACTTC.

The rearrangement joins TRBV27 to TRBJ2-2, with a possible D match to TRBD2 (6 bases). The V end lost 5 bases, the J end lost 3 bases, and 16 bases lay between the germline ends. This CDR3 region has 16 residues. From germline, CDR1 is MNHEY and CDR2 SMNVEV (reference sequence). CDR3 amino acids: CASSPRSGVDTGELFF. The CDR3, as DNA: TGTGCCAGCAGTCCCCGGTCGGGGGTAGACACCGGGGAGCTGTTTTTT.

V and J are TRBV3-1 (or the pseudogene TRBV3-2) and TRBJ2-7, with D unresolved. V lost 1 base to trimming and J lost 3 bases, with 7 bases between them. Germline lookup yields CDR1 LGHDT and CDR2 YNNKEL (reference sequence). This CDR3 comprises 13 residues. CDR3 sequence (DNA): TGTGCCAGCAGCCAAGGATCCGGCTACGAGCAGTACTTC. Residues: CASSQGSGYEQYF.

In the case of this clone: This sample includes further DNA sequences coding for the same CDR3. The chain recombines TRBV30 with TRBJ1-2; no clear D gene. Looked up from germline, CDR1 is GTSNPN and CDR2 is SVGIG (reference sequence). Trimming shortened V by 2 bases and J by 2 bases, and 6 bases separated the two germline ends. The length of the CDR3 is 12 residues. CDR3 in amino acids: CAWSRGNYGYTF. CDR3 coding DNA: TGTGCCTGGAGTAGAGGGAACTATGGCTACACCTTC. Variable domain in full (rest from reference TRBV30 and TRBJ1-2): SQTIHQWPATLVQPVGSPLSLECTVEGTSNPNLYWYRQAAGRGLQLLFYSVGIGQISSEVPQNLSASRPQDRQFILSSKKLLLSDSGFYLCAWSRGNYGYTFGSGTRLTVV.

The chain couples TRBV7-9 to TRBJ2-6; D perhaps matches TRBD1 (6 bases). CDR3 size: 15 residues. The V end lost 5 bases, the J end lost 2 bases, and 10 bases lay between the germline ends. Germline CDR1 and CDR2: SEHNR and FQNEAQ (reference sequence). CDR3 coding DNA: TGTGCCAGCAGCCCGCGGACAGCTGGGGCCAACGTCCTGACTTTC. It encodes CASSPRTAGANVLTF. The full variable domain, completed using reference TRBV7-9 and TRBJ2-6, is DTGVSQNPRHKITKRGQNVTFRCDPISEHNRLYWYRQTLGQGPEFLTYFQNEAQLEKSRLLSDRFSAERPKGSFSTLEIQRTEQGDSAMYLCASSPRTAGANVLTFGAGSRLTVL.